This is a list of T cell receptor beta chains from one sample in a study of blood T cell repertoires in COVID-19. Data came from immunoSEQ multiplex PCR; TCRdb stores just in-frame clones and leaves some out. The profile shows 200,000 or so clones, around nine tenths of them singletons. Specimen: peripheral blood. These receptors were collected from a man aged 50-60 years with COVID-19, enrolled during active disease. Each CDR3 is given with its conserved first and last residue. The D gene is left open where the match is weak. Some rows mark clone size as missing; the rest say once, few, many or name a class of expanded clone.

DNA: TGTGCCAGCTCACCACGTGGCAGAACTAATGAAAAACTGTTTTTT
CDR3: CASSPRGRTNEKLFF
D: -
J: TRBJ1-4
size: -
V: TRBV18

DNA: TGTGCCAGCATGGACAACACGAACACCGGGGAGCTGTTTTTT
CDR3: CASMDNTNTGELFF
D: -
J: TRBJ2-2
size: -
V: TRBV27

DNA: TGTGCCAGCAGTGAATCCCCCGGAGTCACAGATACGCAGTATTTT
CDR3: CASSESPGVTDTQYF
D: -
J: TRBJ2-3
size: -
V: TRBV25-1

DNA: TGCAGCGCAGAGTCCGGGACAGATGCTCAGTACTTC
CDR3: CSAESGTDAQYF
D: TRBD1
J: TRBJ2-7
size: -
V: TRBV29-1

DNA: TGTGCCAGTAGTACGGGACTAGCGGGAGCCCCCCACACAGATACGCAGTATTTT
CDR3: CASSTGLAGAPHTDTQYF
D: TRBD2
J: TRBJ2-3
size: -
V: TRBV19

DNA: TGTGCCACCAGTGAGTCCGGGGGAGGAGAGACCCAGTACTTC
CDR3: CATSESGGGETQYF
D: -
J: TRBJ2-5
size: -
V: TRBV24-1

DNA: TGTGCCAGCAGTTACTCGGGGCGGGGCTCCTACAATGAGCAGTTCTTC
CDR3: CASSYSGRGSYNEQFF
D: -
J: TRBJ2-1
size: -
V: TRBV6-5

DNA: TGCAGTGCTAGTCGCGGGAGCGCAGATACGCAGTATTTT
CDR3: CSASRGSADTQYF
D: TRBD2
J: TRBJ2-3
size: -
V: TRBV20-1

DNA: TGTGCCAGCAGCTTGAATCGCTTCGGGAACACTGAAGCTTTCTTT
CDR3: CASSLNRFGNTEAFF
D: -
J: TRBJ1-1
size: -
V: TRBV5-6

DNA: TGTGCCAGCAGCCAAGATGTACCCCTAGCGGGAGGTGTCTACGAGCAGTACTTC
CDR3: CASSQDVPLAGGVYEQYF
D: TRBD2
J: TRBJ2-7
size: -
V: TRBV4-2

DNA: TGTGCCAGCAGCTCATGGACTAGCGGGGGCACAGATACGCAGTATTTT
CDR3: CASSSWTSGGTDTQYF
D: TRBD2
J: TRBJ2-3
size: -
V: TRBV7-9

DNA: TGTGCCAGCAGTACACTAGCGGACACCGGGGAGCTGTTTTTT
CDR3: CASSTLADTGELFF
D: TRBD2
J: TRBJ2-2
size: -
V: TRBV6-2/TRBV6-3

DNA: TGCGCCAGCAGCCAAGATGCCCAGGCTGGCACCTACAATGAGCAGTTCTTC
CDR3: CASSQDAQAGTYNEQFF
D: -
J: TRBJ2-1
size: -
V: TRBV4-3

DNA: TGTGCCAGCAGCCCGACTAGCGGGAGTACAGATACGCAGTATTTT
CDR3: CASSPTSGSTDTQYF
D: TRBD2
J: TRBJ2-3
size: -
V: TRBV3-1/TRBV3-2

DNA: TGTGCCAGCAGTGACCGTACAGGGACTGGAAACACCATATATTTT
CDR3: CASSDRTGTGNTIYF
D: -
J: TRBJ1-3
size: -
V: TRBV6-1

DNA: TGTGCCACCAGTGATTTAGGGGGAGGGGAGGGTGAGCAGTTCTTC
CDR3: CATSDLGGGEGEQFF
D: -
J: TRBJ2-1
size: -
V: TRBV24-1

DNA: TGTGCCAGCAGCACTAGCATCTCGACCCAGTACTTC
CDR3: CASSTSISTQYF
D: -
J: TRBJ2-5
size: -
V: TRBV12-3/TRBV12-4

DNA: TGTGCCAGTAGTATCCAGGGCCCGAACACTGAAGCTTTCTTT
CDR3: CASSIQGPNTEAFF
D: -
J: TRBJ1-1
size: few
V: TRBV19

DNA: TGTGCCAGTACCCAAGGACTGGATTTCTATGGCTACACCTTC
CDR3: CASTQGLDFYGYTF
D: -
J: TRBJ1-2
size: -
V: TRBV19

DNA: TGTGCCATCAGTGACAGTACTACCACCGGGGAGCTGTTTTTT
CDR3: CAISDSTTTGELFF
D: -
J: TRBJ2-2
size: once
V: TRBV10-3

DNA: TGTGCCAGCAGTATATCGGGATCCTACGAGCAGTACTTC
CDR3: CASSISGSYEQYF
D: -
J: TRBJ2-7
size: -
V: TRBV12-3/TRBV12-4

DNA: TGCGCCAGCACCGCGAGTGTCCGCACAGATACGCAGTATTTT
CDR3: CASTASVRTDTQYF
D: -
J: TRBJ2-3
size: -
V: TRBV10-2

DNA: TGTGCCAGCAGAAAAGGGGGCCACTATGGCTACACCTTC
CDR3: CASRKGGHYGYTF
D: TRBD1
J: TRBJ1-2
size: few
V: TRBV12-3/TRBV12-4

DNA: TGTGCCAGCAGCCAGACAGGGGATGGATATAGCTATGGCTACACCTTC
CDR3: CASSQTGDGYSYGYTF
D: TRBD1
J: TRBJ1-2
size: -
V: TRBV11-2

DNA: TGTGCCAGCTCACCAAAAGGCGGGATGGTCCTCAGCTCCTACAATGAGCAGTTCTTC
CDR3: CASSPKGGMVLSSYNEQFF
D: -
J: TRBJ2-1
size: -
V: TRBV18

DNA: TGCGCCAGCAGCCCTAGACTAGCGCGGGAGAGGGGGGGTGAGCAGTTCTTC
CDR3: CASSPRLARERGGEQFF
D: TRBD2
J: TRBJ2-1
size: -
V: TRBV5-1

DNA: TGCGCCAGCAGCTTGGCCCTGGGACAGGGCGGGGAGACCCAGTACTTC
CDR3: CASSLALGQGGETQYF
D: TRBD1
J: TRBJ2-5
size: once
V: TRBV5-1

DNA: TGTGCCTGGAGCCCAGCGGGAGAGGAGACCCAGTACTTC
CDR3: CAWSPAGEETQYF
D: TRBD2
J: TRBJ2-5
size: -
V: TRBV30